Detailed here is one T cell receptor (beta chain). The sample is drawn from a study of blood T cell repertoires in COVID-19. Study as a whole: Sites in the United States, Italy and Spain provided acute and convalescent COVID-19 samples. T cells, B-cell-depleted T cells, or PBMCs provided the cDNA or gDNA that served as material.

TCRdb's copy holds only in-frame clones and misses some; the assay was immunoSEQ multiplex PCR. The top ten hold 7% of the sample, which has around 150,000 clones, roughly 80% seen once. The germline CDR1 and CDR2 sequences are LGHDT and YNNKEL (reference sequence). The V segment lost 4 bases and the J segment 7 bases; nucleotides outside the gene matches: 16. CDR3 size: 17 residues. The clonotype comes from a woman aged 40 to 50 with COVID-19, enrolled during active disease. V and J are TRBV3-1 (or the pseudogene TRBV3-2) and TRBJ1-2; 9 bases are a match to TRBD1. Material: peripheral blood. The CDR3 region has the DNA TGTGCCAGCAGCCCCACCAATCCACAGGGGGCCCGGGGTGGCTACACCTTC. Translation gives CASSPTNPQGARGGYTF.